The 5 T cell receptor beta chains given below trace back to one sample, sequenced in a study of T cell repertoires in cytomegalovirus infection. One entry per CDR3 protein, called by TCRdb with MiXCR from the reads. The table lists 150,000 to 200,000 distinct CDR3 sequences, approximately 17% of them singletons. Sequences were obtained from CD8+ T cells from PBMCs. The receptors shown here come from a human donor in good health (CMV status not recorded). Some clones in this sample may be carry-over from other donors' samples.

As for this clonotype: A much bigger clone sits one base away, suggesting this may be a read error. The chain employs TRBV7-2 and TRBJ2-5; D gene uncertain. Trimming left V 5 bases short and J 5 bases short, with 15 bases between. The CDR3 is 14 amino acids. CDR1 SGHTA and CDR2 FQGNSA come from the germline V gene. The CDR3 DNA sequence: TGTGCCAGCAGCAAACTACGAGTGCAGGAGACCCAGTACTTC. Protein product: CASSKLRVQETQYF.

The V gene is TRBV7-6, the J gene TRBJ2-1; the match to TRBD2 covers 11 bases. The CDR3 spans 18 residues. CDR1 SGHVS and CDR2 FNYEAQ come from the germline V gene. Trimming removed 3 bases from V and 5 bases from J; junction bases left unmatched: 12. CDR3 coding DNA: TGTGCCAGCAGCTTGAGTAGCGGGAGGGCCAGCGGTAACAATGAGCAGTTCTTC. It is translated as CASSLSSGRASGNNEQFF.

The rearrangement joins TRBV28 to TRBJ2-2, with D possibly being TRBD2 (6 bases). Germline V gene sequence: CDR1 MDHEN, CDR2 SYDVKM. CDR3 length equals 15 residues. Trimming cost V 6 bases and J 8 bases, with 19 bases left between them. In DNA, the CDR3 is TGTGCCAGCAGCCCGAGCGGGCCGCGAAGGGGGGAGCTGTTTTTT. Its protein is CASSPSGPRRGELFF.

A few counts support this clonotype. The chain carries TRBV7-8 and TRBJ1-1; D not resolved. Germline V lookup: CDR1 SGHVS, CDR2 FQNEAQ. The CDR3 covers 15 residues. Trimming left V 0 bases short and J 0 bases short, with 8 bases between. The CDR3 region is CASSLAGGVNTEAFF. The CDR3 nucleotides read TGTGCCAGCAGCTTAGCGGGCGGGGTGAACACTGAAGCTTTCTTT.

This clonotype was seen many times. The rearrangement links TRBV6-1 to TRBJ2-2, with D uncertain. Germline CDR1 MNHNS, CDR2 SASEGT. Trimming left V 2 bases short and J 6 bases short, with 19 bases between. This CDR3 contains 17 residues. As DNA, the CDR3 is TGTGCCAGCAGTGAACCGCGGTGGGTCTCCCCGGCCGGGGAGCTGTTTTTT. As protein: CASSEPRWVSPAGELFF.